This T cell receptor (beta chain) was retrieved from a study of blood T cell repertoires in COVID-19. Study details: COVID-19 samples, acute and convalescent, were from the United States, Italy and Spain. In each case, the material was cDNA or gDNA derived from T cells, B-cell-depleted T cells, or PBMCs.

With regard to this clone: Within the sample, other DNA sequences also encode this same CDR3.

Enrollment of patients from Seattle took place during active infection, with longitudinal follow-up. As originally analysed: Amplifying reference gene primers gave estimates of nucleated cell counts. Sequencing used immunoSEQ multiplex PCR; TCRdb keeps in-frame clones, though not all of them. The DNA gave D and trimming, while V, J and clone size come from that table. This sample carries about 180,000 clones, about 81% of them seen once, and the ten largest clones take over 9.5%. The V and J ends lost 3 bases and 0 bases, in that order; junction bases with no gene match: 2. Germline V lookup: CDR1 SGHNT, CDR2 YENEEA. This CDR3 is built from 15 residues.

The chain carries TRBV11-3 and TRBJ2-1, with 7 bases matching TRBD2. This receptor was taken from a woman older than 75 with COVID-19, enrolled during active disease. Sequencing used peripheral blood. CDR3 DNA sequence: TGTGCCAGCAGCTTGGGACTACACTCCTACAATGAGCAGTTCTTC. Its protein product is CASSLGLHSYNEQFF.